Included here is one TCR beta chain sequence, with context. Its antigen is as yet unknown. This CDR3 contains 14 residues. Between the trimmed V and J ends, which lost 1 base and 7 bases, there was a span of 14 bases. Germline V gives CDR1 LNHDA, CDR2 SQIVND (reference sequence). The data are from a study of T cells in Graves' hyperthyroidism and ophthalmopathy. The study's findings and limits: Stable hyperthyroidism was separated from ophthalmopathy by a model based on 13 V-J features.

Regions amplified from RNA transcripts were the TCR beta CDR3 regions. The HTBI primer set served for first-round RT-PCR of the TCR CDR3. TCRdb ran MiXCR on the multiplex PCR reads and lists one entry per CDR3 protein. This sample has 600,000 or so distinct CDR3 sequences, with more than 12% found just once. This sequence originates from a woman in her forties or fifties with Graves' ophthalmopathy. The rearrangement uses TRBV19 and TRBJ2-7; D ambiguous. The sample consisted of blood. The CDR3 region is CASSIASGFGEQYF. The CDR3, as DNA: TGTGCCAGTAGTATAGCATCCGGGTTTGGGGAGCAGTACTTC.